The 27 T cell receptor beta chains in this list originate from one sample, sequenced in a study of blood T cell repertoires in COVID-19. The assay was immunoSEQ multiplex PCR, and TCRdb's table has in-frame clones only and misses some. Among some 42,000 clones listed, approximately 73% were seen once. The source material was peripheral blood. The source is a man older than 75 with acute or convalescent COVID-19.

V is TRBV7-8 and J is TRBJ2-5; no firm D call. The germline CDR1 and CDR2 sequences are SGHVS and FQNEAQ. V lost 8 bases and J lost 4, with 11 bases in between. CDR3 size: 12 residues. In nucleotides, the CDR3 is TGTGCCAGCGGTTGGCAGCGAGAGACCCAGTACTTC. This codes for CASGWQRETQYF.

The chain has TRBV12-5 and TRBJ2-4; 10 bases match TRBD2. This CDR3 has 18 residues. V shed 4 bases, J shed 4 bases, and the junction held 13 bases outside the gene matches. Germline V gene data show CDR1 as LGHNT and CDR2 as FRNRAP. This chain's CDR3 is CASGSTNLASGGKNIQYF. The CDR3 nucleotides are TGTGCTAGTGGTTCCACAAACCTGGCTAGCGGGGGAAAAAACATTCAGTACTTC.

The rearrangement links TRBV2 to TRBJ2-6, with 8 bases aligning to TRBD1. In germline, CDR1 is SNHLY, CDR2 FYNNEI. There are 16 residues in the CDR3. After removal of 6 bases from V and 2 bases from J, the junction contained 6 bases not matched to a gene. The CDR3 spells CASRVGQGPGANVLTF. Written as DNA, the CDR3 is TGTGCCAGCAGGGTTGGACAGGGCCCTGGGGCCAACGTCCTGACTTTC.

This chain links TRBV5-1 with TRBJ1-6; tentatively, D is TRBD1 (6 bases). This CDR3 spans 14 amino acids. Per germline, CDR1 SGHRS and CDR2 YFSETQ. Trimming took off 4 bases at V and 8 bases at J, with 13 bases between the two ends. CDR3 nucleotides: TGCGCCAGCAGCCCCCGTCAGGGGTATTCACCCCTCCACTTT. Translation gives CASSPRQGYSPLHF. The variable domain in full, with the rest retrieved from reference TRBV5-1 and TRBJ1-6, is KAGVTQTPRYLIKTRGQQVTLSCSPISGHRSVSWYQQTPGQGLQFLFEYFSETQRNKGNFPGRFSGRQFSNSRSEMNVSTLELGDSALYLCASSPRQGYSPLHFGNGTRLTVT.

The chain carries TRBV11-2 and TRBJ2-1, with a possible D match to TRBD2 (6 bases). The CDR3 is 13 amino acids. V lost 1 base and J 10 bases, leaving 11 bases between the germline ends. Germline CDR1 and CDR2: SGHAT and FQNNGV. In nucleotides, the CDR3 is TGTGCCAGCAGCTTAGGGTTGAGCGGGGAGCAGTTCTTC. It translates to CASSLGLSGEQFF. Full variable domain (missing parts from reference TRBV11-2 and TRBJ2-1): EAGVAQSPRYKIIEKRQSVAFWCNPISGHATLYWYQQILGQGPKLLIQFQNNGVVDDSQLPKDRFSAERLKGVDSTLKIQPAKLEDSAVYLCASSLGLSGEQFFGPGTRLTVL.

This clone was recorded a few times. This chain uses TRBV27 with TRBJ2-3; 11 nucleotides line up with TRBD2. The CDR3 is 19 residues long. V was pared by 6 bases and J by 2 bases, with 16 bases of the junction left unmatched. The germline V gene has CDR1 MNHEY and CDR2 SMNVEV (reference sequence). In DNA form, the CDR3 reads TGTGCCAGCAGAACAGGGACAACCTCACTAGCGGGGGCCACAGATACGCAGTATTTT. Its translation: CASRTGTTSLAGATDTQYF.

V and J are TRBV6-6 and TRBJ2-1, with 15 bases matching TRBD2. The V and J ends lost 6 bases and 7 bases, in that order; junction bases with no gene match: 7. This CDR3 comprises 16 residues. The germline CDR1 and CDR2 sequences are MNHNY and SVGAGI (reference sequence). The CDR3 here is CASSIPGTSGRNEQFF. The CDR3 DNA sequence: TGTGCCAGCAGCATCCCTGGGACTAGCGGGAGGAATGAGCAGTTCTTC.

The chain links TRBV7-3 to TRBJ2-3; 9 nucleotides agree with TRBD2. J gave up 5 bases and V 5 bases, and 8 bases lay outside the gene matches. Germline CDR1 is SGHTA and CDR2 is FQGTGA. The CDR3 sequence is 15 residues long. This CDR3 reads CASSLGLAGGDTQYF. The CDR3 DNA is TGTGCCAGCAGCCTGGGACTAGCCGGGGGAGATACGCAGTATTTT.

The V gene is TRBV15, the J gene TRBJ1-6, with D possibly being TRBD1 (5 bases). V was shortened by 2 bases and J by 4 bases, with 6 bases between the two germline ends. This CDR3 has 14 residues. Germline loops: CDR1 LNHNV, CDR2 YYDKDF (reference sequence). The CDR3, as DNA: TGTGCCACCAGCAGACGACAGTATAATTCACCCCTCCACTTT. The encoded protein is CATSRRQYNSPLHF.

This clone was observed a handful of times. The V and J genes are TRBV27 and TRBJ2-3; 12 nucleotides agree with TRBD2. This CDR3 has 14 amino acids. J was trimmed by 7 bases and V by 10 bases; bases with no gene match: 9. CDR1 is MNHEY, CDR2 SMNVEV, per germline (reference sequence). CDR3 residues: CATLSSGRANTQYF. The CDR3 region has the DNA TGTGCCACCCTATCTAGCGGGAGGGCGAATACGCAGTATTTT.

This chain joins TRBV6-6 and TRBJ2-1; 9 bases fit TRBD1. J lost 7 bases, V lost 6 bases, and 10 bases had no gene match. Germline values: CDR1 MNHNY, CDR2 SVGAGI (reference sequence). The CDR3 spans 15 residues. The CDR3 sequence: CASSLGTGIKNEQFF. In DNA, the CDR3 is TGTGCCAGCAGCCTCGGGACAGGGATCAAGAATGAGCAGTTCTTC.

This clone was found a few times. The chain recombines TRBV6-5 with TRBJ1-3, with a possible D match to TRBD1 (6 bases). V gave up 8 bases and J gave up 7 bases, with 15 bases separating them. Germline assignment: CDR1 MNHEY and CDR2 SVGAGI. The CDR3 length is 13 residues. The CDR3 DNA follows: TGTGCCAGCGGACAGAACCATGTGAACACCATATATTTT. Its translation: CASGQNHVNTIYF.

This clone was counted many times. The rearrangement joins TRBV5-6 to TRBJ1-2, with no clear D. The CDR3 has 12 residues. The germline V and J ends were trimmed by 1 base and 9 bases, with 10 bases remaining between them. Per the germline V gene, CDR1 is SGHDT and CDR2 is YYEEEE. For the CDR3, the DNA is TGTGCCAGCAGCTTGTGGGGAGAGCGCTACACCTTC. This encodes CASSLWGERYTF.

This chain connects TRBV2 to TRBJ2-5; 7 bases line up with TRBD1. With 4 bases clipped from V and 3 bases from J, the junction kept 2 bases outside the gene matches. CDR3 size: 13 residues. Looked up from germline, CDR1 is SNHLY and CDR2 is FYNNEI. For the CDR3, the DNA is TGTGCCAGCAGTGGCGGACAGGAAGAGACCCAGTACTTC. Its protein is CASSGGQEETQYF. The complete variable domain, with remaining parts taken from reference TRBV2 and TRBJ2-5, reads EPEVTQTPSHQVTQMGQEVILRCVPISNHLYFYWYRQILGQKVEFLVSFYNNEISEKSEIFDDQFSVERPDGSNFTLKIRSTKLEDSAMYFCASSGGQEETQYFGPGTRLLVL.

The chain couples TRBV5-6 to TRBJ2-7, with D possibly being TRBD2 (5 bases). The CDR3 runs 15 residues. Between the trimmed V and J ends, which lost 4 bases and 9 bases, there was a span of 23 bases. Germline V gives CDR1 SGHDT, CDR2 YYEEEE. CDR3 sequence reads: CASSPTNHNAGGQYF. The CDR3, as DNA: TGTGCCAGCAGCCCCACCAACCACAATGCTGGAGGGCAGTACTTC. Drawing the rest from reference TRBV5-6 and TRBJ2-7, the complete variable domain is DAGVTQSPTHLIKTRGQQVTLRCSPKSGHDTVSWYQQALGQGPQFIFQYYEEEERQRGNFPDRFSGHQFPNYSSELNVNALLLGDSALYLCASSPTNHNAGGQYFGPGTRLTVT.

The V gene is TRBV15, the J gene TRBJ2-3; 12 bases line up with TRBD2. CDR3 length: 14 residues. CDR1 is LNHNV, CDR2 YYDKDF, per germline (reference sequence). V dropped 5 bases and J dropped 5; count of bases not matched to a gene: 2. CDR3 nucleotide sequence: TGTGCCACCAGCGGACTAGCGGGGCTAGATACGCAGTATTTT. It encodes CATSGLAGLDTQYF.

J is TRBJ2-1 and V is TRBV5-1; 7 bases map to TRBD1. Looked up from germline, CDR1 is SGHRS and CDR2 is YFSETQ. J gave up 7 bases and V 1 base, and 14 bases lay outside the gene matches. The CDR3 is made up of 17 amino acids. CDR3 in DNA: TGCGCCAGCAGCTTGAATGAGGGGGCGAGGCTCACTAATGAGCAGTTCTTC. It encodes CASSLNEGARLTNEQFF.

J is TRBJ2-7 and V is TRBV11-2; D is ambiguous. The CDR3 consists of 14 residues. Deletions cut 0 bases from V and 5 bases from J, with 11 bases between. In germline, CDR1 is SGHAT, CDR2 FQNNGV. The CDR3 DNA is TGTGCCAGCAGCTTAGAGGAGAAAAGGAACGAGCAGTACTTC. Translation gives CASSLEEKRNEQYF.

This sequence joins TRBV5-1 and TRBJ2-1, with a possible D match to TRBD2 (5 bases). Germline lookup yields CDR1 SGHRS and CDR2 YFSETQ. Deletions cut 4 bases from V and 6 bases from J, with 5 bases between. The CDR3 has 11 residues. CDR3 protein: CASSLANEQFF. The CDR3, as DNA: TGCGCCAGCAGCCTAGCCAATGAGCAGTTCTTC.

The chain is built from TRBV10-3 and TRBJ2-1; weak D call: TRBD2 (6 bases). This CDR3 has 15 amino acids. Per germline, CDR1 ENHRY and CDR2 SYGVKD. The ends were cut back, 2 bases at V and 7 bases at J, with 15 bases in the middle. CDR3 protein: CAISEDGGSMNEQFF. CDR3 nucleotide sequence: TGTGCCATCAGTGAGGATGGAGGGAGTATGAATGAGCAGTTCTTC.

The chain employs TRBV5-5 and TRBJ1-2; D gene uncertain. The germline gives CDR1 SGHKS, CDR2 YYEKEE (reference sequence). The CDR3 sequence is 14 residues long. With 0 bases removed from V and 0 bases from J, the gap between germline ends came to 6 bases. The chain's CDR3 is CASSLAPANYGYTF. CDR3 bases: TGTGCCAGCAGCTTGGCGCCGGCTAACTATGGCTACACCTTC.

In DNA form, the CDR3 reads TGTGCCAGCAGTTTAGGAGGGGACAGGGACGCTCGTGGCTACACCTTC. Translated: CASSLGGDRDARGYTF. The V and J genes are TRBV28 and TRBJ1-2, with 9 nucleotides matching TRBD1. The CDR3 has 16 amino acids. Germline CDR1 reads MDHEN; CDR2 reads SYDVKM. The trim removed 2 bases at V and 7 bases at J, leaving 11 bases unmatched.

The V and J genes are TRBV14 and TRBJ2-2, with 9 bases that match TRBD2. Germline V gene sequence: CDR1 SGHDN, CDR2 FVKESK. The V and J ends lost 1 base and 6 bases, in that order; junction bases with no gene match: 6. The CDR3 is 16 residues long. DNA of the CDR3: TGTGCCAGCAGCCAAGGGATAGCGGGAGAGGCCGGGGAGCTGTTTTTT. Translating gives CASSQGIAGEAGELFF.

This clone showed up just a few times. V is TRBV28 and J is TRBJ2-6, with 9 bases fitting TRBD2. This CDR3 has 14 amino acids. CDR1 MDHEN and CDR2 SYDVKM come from the germline V gene. With V trimmed by 5 bases and J by 4 bases, 0 bases remained unmatched. The CDR3 loop is CASSGTSGANVLTF. For the CDR3, the DNA is TGTGCCAGCAGTGGGACTAGCGGGGCCAACGTCCTGACTTTC.

The chain carries TRBV15 and TRBJ2-3, with 14 bases that match TRBD2. CDR1 and CDR2 (germline): LNHNV, YYDKDF (reference sequence). With 0 bases clipped from V and 3 bases from J, the junction kept 5 bases outside the gene matches. The CDR3 has 18 amino acids. The CDR3 region is CATSREGTSGSTTDTQYF. DNA of the CDR3: TGTGCCACCAGCAGAGAAGGGACTAGCGGGAGTACGACAGATACGCAGTATTTT.

The V call is TRBV19, the J call TRBJ2-6, with 8 bases that match TRBD1. The CDR3 extends over 19 amino acids. The trim removed 6 bases at V and 2 bases at J, leaving 15 bases unmatched. Germline V gives CDR1 LNHDA, CDR2 SQIVND (reference sequence). CDR3 sequence: CASSRPPGQVGPGANVLTF. CDR3 coding DNA: TGTGCCAGTAGCCGACCCCCGGGACAGGTAGGACCTGGGGCCAACGTCCTGACTTTC.

The chain has TRBV20-1 and TRBJ2-7; D might be TRBD1 (5 bases). Germline assignment: CDR1 DFQATT and CDR2 SNEGSKA (reference sequence). V was clipped by 6 bases and J by 2 bases, with 8 bases between them. This CDR3 region has 11 residues. The DNA of the CDR3 is TGCAGTGCGGCGGACACCTACGAGCAGTACTTC. It translates to CSAADTYEQYF.